The 10 T cell receptor beta chains presented below share a single source sample, sequenced in a study of CXCR3-negative and CXCR3-positive naive CD8 T cells. Researchers prepared the TRB cDNA libraries using 5' RACE with UMI labels. TCRdb re-analyzed the 5' RACE reads; it lists each CDR3 protein once, without DNA. This table lists approximately 5,000 distinct CDR3 sequences. Sequencing was carried out using naive CXCR3- CD8+ T cells from blood. Stated subset: CD45RO-CCR7+CD27+CD95- naive CD8+ T cells lacking CXCR3 (TNR3-). The source of these receptors is a human donor in good health. Some clones in this sample may be carry-over from other donors' samples.

The chain carries TRBV4-1 and TRBJ2-1; checking the TCRdb D call of TRBD1 is not possible without DNA. Germline CDR1 reads MGHRA; CDR2 reads YSYEKL. The CDR3 is 13 residues long. This chain's CDR3 is CASSQEVGAFAFF.

This clonotype registers medium-sized by frequency. The rearrangement links TRBV20-1 to TRBJ1-1; TCRdb names TRBD1, which stays unverified in the absence of DNA. The CDR3 extends over 14 amino acids. Germline-derived CDR1 and CDR2 are DFQATT and SNEGSKA (reference sequence). The CDR3 sequence: CSAVPVDQNTEAFF.

Considering frequency, this clonotype is medium-sized (0.01 to 0.1%). The rearrangement uses TRBV20-1 and TRBJ2-2. Looked up from germline, CDR1 is DFQATT and CDR2 is SNEGSKA (reference sequence). The CDR3 length is 11 residues. CDR3 in amino acids: CSVLTGRELFF.

This clonotype ranks as medium-sized (0.01 to 0.1%) in terms of frequency. V and J are TRBV7-2 and TRBJ2-7. The germline gives CDR1 SGHTA, CDR2 FQGNSA. The CDR3 has 11 residues. The CDR3: CASSFSYEQYF. Full variable domain (rest looked up from reference TRBV7-2 and TRBJ2-7): GAGVSQSPSNKVTEKGKDVELRCDPISGHTALYWYRQSLGQGLEFLIYFQGNSAPDKSGLPSDRFSAERTGGSVSTLTIQRTQQEDSAVYLCASSFSYEQYFGPGTRLTVT.

By frequency, this clonotype registers medium-sized. This chain links TRBV18 with TRBJ1-1. The CDR3 contains 12 residues. Germline-derived CDR1 and CDR2 are KGHSH and LQKENI. This CDR3 is CASSPALPEAFF.

The V call is TRBV20-1, the J call TRBJ1-1. This CDR3 is built from 13 residues. Germline-derived CDR1 and CDR2 are DFQATT and SNEGSKA (reference sequence). CDR3 protein: CSALQEPNTEAFF.

Frequency places this clonotype as medium-sized. J is TRBJ2-2 and V is TRBV4-3; there is no DNA to check the TCRdb D call of TRBD1. The CDR3 is 18 residues long. CDR1 LGHNA and CDR2 YSLEER come from the germline V gene. The chain's CDR3 is CASSQDGTGWSGTGELFF.

This chain links TRBV7-2 with TRBJ2-4; checking the TCRdb D call of TRBD2 is not possible without DNA. Looked up from germline, CDR1 is SGHTA and CDR2 is FQGNSA. The CDR3 is 17 residues long. The chain's CDR3 is CASSAYSGDLTKNIQYF. Full variable domain (rest looked up from reference TRBV7-2 and TRBJ2-4): GAGVSQSPSNKVTEKGKDVELRCDPISGHTALYWYRQSLGQGLEFLIYFQGNSAPDKSGLPSDRFSAERTGGSVSTLTIQRTQQEDSAVYLCASSAYSGDLTKNIQYFGAGTRLSVL.

Considering frequency, this clonotype is medium-sized. J is TRBJ2-3 and V is TRBV5-1; TCRdb calls TRBD1, which cannot be checked without DNA. Germline values: CDR1 SGHRS, CDR2 YFSETQ. The CDR3 is 15 residues long. The CDR3 loop reads CASSTRGRRTDTQYF.

The chain links TRBV5-1 to TRBJ2-5; checking the TCRdb D call of TRBD2 is not possible without DNA. This CDR3 has 15 amino acids. Germline V gives CDR1 SGHRS, CDR2 YFSETQ. The CDR3 region is CASSLASGSGDTQYF.